This T cell receptor (beta chain) derives from a study of monozygotic twins with inflammatory bowel disease. Used for each TCR library was roughly 3,300 ng of total RNA. Reanalyzing the 5' RACE reads, TCRdb keeps one entry per CDR3 protein, without DNA. Its listing shows around 410,000 distinct CDR3 sequences. Germline V gene data show CDR1 as MNHNS and CDR2 as SASEGT. The length of the CDR3 is 15 residues. The specimen sequenced was blood. The origin of this receptor is a human donor with ulcerative colitis or Crohn's disease, or a healthy co-twin of an affected twin (not recorded which). V gene TRBV6-1 combines with J gene TRBJ1-1; the TRBD1 assignment by TCRdb is unverifiable without DNA. CDR3 protein: CASSTQRQGWGEAFF.